This T cell receptor beta chain was identified during a study of blood T cells in healthy people across ages. This clonotype was counted between two and nine times. Primed by a sample-barcoded 5' primer and a J-beta primer mix, a second PCR proceeded for roughly 7 to 12 cycles. Every cDNA molecule carried a tag from a template-switch adaptor bearing 12 random nucleotides. One entry per CDR3 protein results from TCRdb running MiXCR on the 5' RACE reads. The data show 700,000 to 950,000 distinct CDR3 sequences, with roughly 44% seen just once and less than 25% held by the top ten. CDR3 length: 14 amino acids.

The sequencing input was blood. The chain combines TRBV21-1 with TRBJ2-7; the D segment call TRBD1 is taken from the table without a DNA check. TRBV21-1 is assigned pseudogene status. The origin of this receptor is a woman in her fifties or sixties in good health. The DNA of the CDR3 is TGTGCCAGCAGCCCCCCCAGGGGGAACTACGAGCAGTACTTC. Its translation: CASSPPRGNYEQYF.